This TCR beta chain was identified during a study of T cells after yellow fever vaccination. Germline V lookup: CDR1 SGHTA, CDR2 FQGNSA. The CDR3 runs to 14 residues. Germline trimming cut 4 bases from V and 4 bases from J; bases unmatched to any gene: 4. TCRdb redid the calling of the 5' RACE reads with MiXCR, one entry per CDR3 protein. Counted here are around 610,000 distinct CDR3 sequences, roughly 13% occurring once; the ten biggest clones make up over 12%. The receptor's source is a man aged 25-40 years who received the YFV17D yellow fever vaccine. Sequencing used PBMCs, obtained on the day of the yellow fever booster vaccination. The V call is TRBV7-2, the J call TRBJ1-5, with 7 nucleotides matching TRBD1. The CDR3 here is CASSWGTANQPQHF. CDR3 nucleotides: TGTGCCAGCAGCTGGGGGACAGCGAATCAGCCCCAGCATTTT.